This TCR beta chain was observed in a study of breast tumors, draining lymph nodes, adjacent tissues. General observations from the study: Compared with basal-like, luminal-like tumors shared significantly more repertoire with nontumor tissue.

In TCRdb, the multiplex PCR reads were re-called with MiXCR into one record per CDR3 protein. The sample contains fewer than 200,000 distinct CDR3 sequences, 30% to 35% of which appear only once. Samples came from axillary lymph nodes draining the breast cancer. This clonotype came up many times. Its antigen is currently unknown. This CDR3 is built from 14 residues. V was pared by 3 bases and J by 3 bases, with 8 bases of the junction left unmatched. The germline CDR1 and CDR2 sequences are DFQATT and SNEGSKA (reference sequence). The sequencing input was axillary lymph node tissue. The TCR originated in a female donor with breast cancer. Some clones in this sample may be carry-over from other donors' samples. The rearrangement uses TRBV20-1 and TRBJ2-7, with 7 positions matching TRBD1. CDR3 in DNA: TGCAGTGCTAGCCCGACAGGGTTCAGCTACGAGCAGTACTTC. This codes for CSASPTGFSYEQYF.